This T cell receptor (beta chain) was observed in a study of vaccination effects on CD4 cells after COVID-19. General observations from the study: Clonal contraction was marked in infection- and vaccine-induced clones late after vaccination. In the study, convalescent patients were few, and early post-infection timepoints were absent.

Libraries were prepared by immunoSEQ multiplex PCR; TCRdb keeps only in-frame clonotypes and omits some of them. The sample carries about 66,000 clones, approximately 79% recorded once. At the end of 10 days of culture, CD4+ T cells were isolated. Two doses of BNT162b2 or mRNA-1273 vaccine were administered to participants. The ends lost 10 bases at V and 2 bases at J; junction bases unmatched: 9. The CDR3 is made up of 16 amino acids. Germline V gene lookup returns CDR1 MGHRA and CDR2 YSYEKL. This clone was counted between two and nine times. Its antigen is still unknown. V usage is TRBV4-1 and J usage is TRBJ1-5; 12 nucleotides line up with TRBD1. The source of this sequence is a human donor who received a COVID-19 vaccine. Sample: CD4+ T cells from PBMCs cultured without peptide, taken after COVID-19 vaccination. CDR3 bases: TGCGCCACCAGGGGACAGGGGGCGGTTCGCAATCAGCCCCAGCATTTT. Encoded protein: CATRGQGAVRNQPQHF.